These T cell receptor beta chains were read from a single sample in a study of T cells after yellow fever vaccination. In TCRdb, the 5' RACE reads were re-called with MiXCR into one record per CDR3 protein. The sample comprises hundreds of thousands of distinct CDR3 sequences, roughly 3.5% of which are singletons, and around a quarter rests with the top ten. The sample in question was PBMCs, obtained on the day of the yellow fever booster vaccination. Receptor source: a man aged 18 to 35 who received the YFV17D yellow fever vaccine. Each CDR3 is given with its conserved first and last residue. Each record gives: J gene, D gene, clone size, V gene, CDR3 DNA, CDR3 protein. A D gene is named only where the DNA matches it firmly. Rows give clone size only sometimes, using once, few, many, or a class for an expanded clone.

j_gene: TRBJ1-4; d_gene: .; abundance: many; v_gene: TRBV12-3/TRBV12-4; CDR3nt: TGTGCCAGCAGCCCGGACGGCGAACGTGAAAAACTGTTTTTT; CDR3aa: CASSPDGEREKLFF
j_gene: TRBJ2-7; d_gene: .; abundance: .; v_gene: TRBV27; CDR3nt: TGTGCCAGCACCTTTTCGATCCACAGGGCTTCCTACGAGCAGTACTTC; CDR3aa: CASTFSIHRASYEQYF
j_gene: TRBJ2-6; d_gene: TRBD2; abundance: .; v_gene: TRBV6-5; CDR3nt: TGTGCCAGCAGCGGCTACCGGGGGGGCGGGGCCAACGTCCTGACTTTC; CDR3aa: CASSGYRGGGANVLTF
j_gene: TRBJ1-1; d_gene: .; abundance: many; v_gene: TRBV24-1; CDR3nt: TGTGCCACCAGTGATCCCTTCGAAGGCACTGAAGCTTTCTTT; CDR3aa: CATSDPFEGTEAFF
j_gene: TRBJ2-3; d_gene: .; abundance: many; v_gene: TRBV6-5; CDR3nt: TGTGCCAGCAGCCGGGACTTCTATAATACGCAGTATTTT; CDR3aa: CASSRDFYNTQYF
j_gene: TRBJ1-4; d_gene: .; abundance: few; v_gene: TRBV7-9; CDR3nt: TGTGCCAGCGCCACTGGCGAAAAACTGTTTTTT; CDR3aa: CASATGEKLFF
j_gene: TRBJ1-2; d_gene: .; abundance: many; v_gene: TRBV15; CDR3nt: TGTGCCACCAGCAGAGATCCCGTTAAGGTTCTCGACTACACCTTC; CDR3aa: CATSRDPVKVLDYTF
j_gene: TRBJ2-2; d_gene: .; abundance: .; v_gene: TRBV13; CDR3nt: TGTGCCAGCAGCTTAGAGCTACGGGCAGCCGGGGAGCTGTTTTTT; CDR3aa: CASSLELRAAGELFF
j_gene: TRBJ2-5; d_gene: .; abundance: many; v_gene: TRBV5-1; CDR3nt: TGCGCCAGCAGCTTGGGGGGCCCGCGTCAAGAGACCCAGTACTTC; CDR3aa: CASSLGGPRQETQYF
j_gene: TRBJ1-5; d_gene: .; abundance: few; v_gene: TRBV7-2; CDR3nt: TGTGCCAGCAGCTTAGAGATCACTCAAAATCAGCCCCAGCATTTT; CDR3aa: CASSLEITQNQPQHF
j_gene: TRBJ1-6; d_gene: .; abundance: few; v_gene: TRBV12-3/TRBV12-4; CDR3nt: TGTGCCAGCAGTTTGAAGGGGTACAAATTCAAACCCCTCCACTTT; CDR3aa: CASSLKGYKFKPLHF
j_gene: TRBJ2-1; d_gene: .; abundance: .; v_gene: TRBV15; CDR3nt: TGTGCCACCACCAGAGGGGTGTTGGACAATGAGCAGTTCTTC; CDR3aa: CATTRGVLDNEQFF
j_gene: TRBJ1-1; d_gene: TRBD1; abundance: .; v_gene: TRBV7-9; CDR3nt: TGTGCCAGCAGCGGGACAGGGCACACTGAAGCTTTCTTT; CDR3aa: CASSGTGHTEAFF
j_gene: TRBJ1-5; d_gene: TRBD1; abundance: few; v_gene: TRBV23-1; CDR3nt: TGCGCCAGCCCGCACAGGGGAAGCAATCAGCCCCAGCATTTT; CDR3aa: CASPHRGSNQPQHF
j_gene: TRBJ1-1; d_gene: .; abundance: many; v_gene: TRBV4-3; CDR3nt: TGCGCCAGCAGCCCTCGATGGGGCACTGAAGCTTTCTTT; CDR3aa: CASSPRWGTEAFF
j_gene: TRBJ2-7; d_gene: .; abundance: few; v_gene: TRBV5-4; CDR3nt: TGTGCCAGCAGTTTGTCCCCCCAGGCCAGGCGGTACTTC; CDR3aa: CASSLSPQARRYF
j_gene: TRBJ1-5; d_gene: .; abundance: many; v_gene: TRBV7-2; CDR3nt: TGTGCCAGCAGCTCCCGGGTCGGAGGGGGAAGCAATCAGCCCCAGCATTTT; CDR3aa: CASSSRVGGGSNQPQHF
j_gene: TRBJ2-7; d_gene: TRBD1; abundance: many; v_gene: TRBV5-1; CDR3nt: TGCGCCAGCAGCCGAGGGACAGGGGAGGACGAGCAGTACTTC; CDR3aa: CASSRGTGEDEQYF
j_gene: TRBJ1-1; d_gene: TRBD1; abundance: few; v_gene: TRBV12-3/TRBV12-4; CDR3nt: TGTGCCAGCAGCTCACTCCTGACAGGGGTCATGAACACTGAAGCTTTCTTT; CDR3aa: CASSSLLTGVMNTEAFF
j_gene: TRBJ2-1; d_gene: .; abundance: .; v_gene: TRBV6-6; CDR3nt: TGTGCCAGCAGTTACTATTTGCAGGAGCAGTTCTTC; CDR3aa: CASSYYLQEQFF
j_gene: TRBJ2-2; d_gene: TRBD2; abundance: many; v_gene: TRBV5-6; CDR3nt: TGTGCCAGCAGCTTCCTAGCGGGGGGGAAGAACACCGGGGAGCTGTTTTTT; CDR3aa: CASSFLAGGKNTGELFF
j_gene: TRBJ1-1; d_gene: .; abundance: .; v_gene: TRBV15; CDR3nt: TGTGCCACCAGCAGAGGCAACAGCCTAAACACTGAAGCTTTCTTT; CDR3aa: CATSRGNSLNTEAFF
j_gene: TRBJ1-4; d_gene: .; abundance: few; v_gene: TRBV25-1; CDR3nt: TGTGCCAGCAGTGAAAAACAGACTAATGAAAAACTGTTTTTT; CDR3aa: CASSEKQTNEKLFF
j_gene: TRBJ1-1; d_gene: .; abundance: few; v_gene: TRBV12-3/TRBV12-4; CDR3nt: TGTGCCAGCAGTTTGAGGGGGGAGAACACTGAAGCTTTCTTT; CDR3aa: CASSLRGENTEAFF
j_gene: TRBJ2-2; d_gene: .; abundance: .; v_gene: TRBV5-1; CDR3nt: TGCGCCAGCAGCCCGCTGAGTGGGGGGCCTGAGACCGGGGAGCTGTTTTTT; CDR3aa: CASSPLSGGPETGELFF
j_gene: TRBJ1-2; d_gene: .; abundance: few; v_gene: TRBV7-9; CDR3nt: TGTGCCAGCAGCTTAGCGGAGGGTGGTCGCTACACCTTC; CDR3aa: CASSLAEGGRYTF
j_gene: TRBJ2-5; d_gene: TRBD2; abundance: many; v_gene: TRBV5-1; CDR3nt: TGCGCCAGCAGCTTTGCGGGGGAAGAGACCCAGTACTTC; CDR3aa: CASSFAGEETQYF
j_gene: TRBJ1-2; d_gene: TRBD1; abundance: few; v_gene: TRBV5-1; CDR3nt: TGCGCCAGCAGCTTGATAGTGACAGGGGACTATGGCTACACCTTC; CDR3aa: CASSLIVTGDYGYTF
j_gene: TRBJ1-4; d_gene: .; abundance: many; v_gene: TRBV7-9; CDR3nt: TGTGCCAGCGCGAAATGGGAGGAGCGTGAAAAACTGTTTTTT; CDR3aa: CASAKWEEREKLFF
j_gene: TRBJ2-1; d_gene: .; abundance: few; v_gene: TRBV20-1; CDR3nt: TGCAGTGCCCCTAGATCCGGGGTTGTAGGGCAGTTCTTC; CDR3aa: CSAPRSGVVGQFF
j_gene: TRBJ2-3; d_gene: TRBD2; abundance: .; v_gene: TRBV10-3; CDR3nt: TGTGCCATTAGACTTGGGGGGGGCACAGATACGCAGTATTTT; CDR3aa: CAIRLGGGTDTQYF
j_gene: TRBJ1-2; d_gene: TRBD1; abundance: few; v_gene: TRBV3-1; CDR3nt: TGTGCCAGCAGCCACCCGGGACAGGGGTCTTATGGCTACACCTTC; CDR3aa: CASSHPGQGSYGYTF
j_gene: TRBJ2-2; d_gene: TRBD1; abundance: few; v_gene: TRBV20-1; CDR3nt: TGCAGTGCTAGGTGGTACAGGGGAAACACCGGGGAGCTGTTTTTT; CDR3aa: CSARWYRGNTGELFF